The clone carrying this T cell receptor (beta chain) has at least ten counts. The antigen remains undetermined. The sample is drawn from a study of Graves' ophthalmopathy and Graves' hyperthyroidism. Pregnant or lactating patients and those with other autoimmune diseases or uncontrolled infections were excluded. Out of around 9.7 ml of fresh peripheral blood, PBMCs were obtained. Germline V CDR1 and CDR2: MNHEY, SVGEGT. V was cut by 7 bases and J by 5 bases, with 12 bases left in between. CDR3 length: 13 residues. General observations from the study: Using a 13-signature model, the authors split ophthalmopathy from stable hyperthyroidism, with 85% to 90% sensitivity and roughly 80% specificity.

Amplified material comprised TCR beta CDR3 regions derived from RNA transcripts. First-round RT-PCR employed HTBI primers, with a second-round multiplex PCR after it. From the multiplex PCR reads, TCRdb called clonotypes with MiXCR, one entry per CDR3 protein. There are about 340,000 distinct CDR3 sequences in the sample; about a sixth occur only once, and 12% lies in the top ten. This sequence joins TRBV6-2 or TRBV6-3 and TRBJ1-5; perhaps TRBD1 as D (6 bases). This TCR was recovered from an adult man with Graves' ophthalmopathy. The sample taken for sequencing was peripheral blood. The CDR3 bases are TGTGCCAGCACTATTGGACAGTATCAGCCCCAGCATTTT. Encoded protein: CASTIGQYQPQHF.